The TCR beta chain described here comes from a study of blood T cell repertoires in COVID-19. At the level of the study: COVID-19 samples from acute and convalescent phases originated in the United States, Italy and Spain. Sources were T cells, B-cell-depleted T cells, or PBMCs; the material itself was cDNA or gDNA.

Methods used by the authors: Reference gene primer amplification gave estimated nucleated cell counts. Profiled with immunoSEQ multiplex PCR; TCRdb holds only in-frame clones, not every one. The V and J calls and the clone size are those of that table, but D and trimming were determined from the DNA. The sample comprises approximately 52,000 clones, 91% of which are singletons, and around 6.5% rests with the top ten. This clonotype was obtained from a middle-aged man with active COVID-19. The sample taken for sequencing was peripheral blood.

The CDR3 DNA is TGTGCCATCACCGAGGGGTGGGGGGAACAGTCCGAGCAGTACTTC. This sequence encodes CAITEGWGEQSEQYF. The chain carries TRBV10-3 and TRBJ2-7; tentative D call: TRBD2 (6 bases). CDR1 ENHRY and CDR2 SYGVKD come from the germline V gene. V lost 7 bases, J lost 6 bases, and 22 bases lay in between. The CDR3 has 15 amino acids.